These 12 T cell receptor beta chains came from one sample sequenced in a study of blood T cell repertoires in COVID-19. Generated by immunoSEQ multiplex PCR, the TCRdb table keeps only in-frame clones and is missing some. The sample includes more than 200,000 clones, 80% to 85% of them seen just once. Sequencing input: peripheral blood. Every receptor here comes from an elderly woman with COVID-19, enrolled during active disease.

This chain uses TRBV29-1 with TRBJ1-3; a weak D match, TRBD1 (6 bases). The CDR3 has 12 residues. Germline V gene lookup returns CDR1 SQVTM and CDR2 ANQGSEA. Trimming removed 3 bases at V and 8 bases at J, with 11 bases between. CDR3 region: CSVEGARDTIYF. The CDR3 DNA reads as TGCAGCGTTGAGGGGGCGAGAGACACCATATATTTT.

The chain couples TRBV4-2 to TRBJ2-2, with 11 bases matching TRBD2. The V segment lost 6 bases and the J segment 7 bases; nucleotides outside the gene matches: 7. Germline CDR1 LGHNA, CDR2 YNFKEQ. CDR3 size: 15 residues. The CDR3 sequence: CASSRLAGQGGELFF. DNA for the CDR3: TGTGCCAGCAGTCGACTAGCGGGGCAGGGCGGGGAGCTGTTTTTT.

This clone came up a few times. This rearrangement joins TRBV2 to TRBJ1-1; D is uncertain. V lost 8 bases and J 4 bases, leaving 14 bases between the germline ends. CDR3 length: 13 amino acids. From germline, CDR1 is SNHLY and CDR2 FYNNEI. The CDR3 bases are TGTGCCAGCTCGCCGGAGGTTGGCACTGAAGCTTTCTTT. Its protein product is CASSPEVGTEAFF.

Points on this clone: Germline and junction disagree at one end, which may indicate a read error. This chain links TRBV6-5 with TRBJ2-1; 15 bases match TRBD2. Germline CDR1 is MNHEY and CDR2 is SVGAGI. CDR3 length: 14 amino acids. The CDR3 DNA reads TGTGCCAGCACCTCCACTGGGACTAGCGGGGGGCTACTCTTC. Its translation is CASTSTGTSGGLLF.

This sequence joins TRBV19 and TRBJ2-2; TRBD1 aligns across 7 bases. V gave up 3 bases and J gave up 4 bases; unmatched junction bases: 8. CDR1 and CDR2 (germline): LNHDA, SQIVND (reference sequence). The CDR3 loop spans 16 amino acids. DNA of the CDR3: TGTGCCAGTAGTATCAAAGGGGGCGCGGGCACCGGGGAGCTGTTTTTT. Protein: CASSIKGGAGTGELFF.

This chain connects TRBV5-1 to TRBJ1-5; the D is unclear. The CDR3 totals 13 residues. Germline V gives CDR1 SGHRS, CDR2 YFSETQ. Trimming took off 4 bases at V and 4 bases at J, with 9 bases between the two ends. For the CDR3, the DNA is TGCGCCAGCAGCCTAGAGGCAAATCAGCCCCAGCATTTT. This sequence encodes CASSLEANQPQHF. The full variable domain, in which reference TRBV5-1 and TRBJ1-5 provide the parts outside the CDR3, is KAGVTQTPRYLIKTRGQQVTLSCSPISGHRSVSWYQQTPGQGLQFLFEYFSETQRNKGNFPGRFSGRQFSNSRSEMNVSTLELGDSALYLCASSLEANQPQHFGDGTRLSIL.

This clone appeared a few times. The rearrangement links TRBV6-2 or TRBV6-3 to TRBJ2-6; 8 positions match TRBD1. The germline gives CDR1 MNHEY, CDR2 SVGEGT. V shed 5 bases and J 2 bases; nucleotides not matched to a gene: 2. The CDR3 contains 15 residues. CDR3: CASSKQGAGANVLTF. The CDR3 nucleotides read TGTGCCAGCAGTAAACAGGGGGCTGGGGCCAACGTCCTGACTTTC.

V gene TRBV5-1 combines with J gene TRBJ2-1; TRBD1 aligns across 7 bases. The V gene end was trimmed by 3 bases and the J gene end by 7 bases; junction bases not matched to a gene: 7. The germline V gene has CDR1 SGHRS and CDR2 YFSETQ. The CDR3 has 14 residues. The CDR3 loop reads CASSSPGQFNEQFF. CDR3 nucleotide sequence: TGCGCCAGCAGCTCCCCGGGACAGTTTAATGAGCAGTTCTTC.

The genes are TRBV4-1 and TRBJ1-4; perhaps TRBD1 as D (5 bases). Germline V gives CDR1 MGHRA, CDR2 YSYEKL. The CDR3 has 15 residues. Trimming left V 4 bases short and J 6 bases short, with 15 bases between. The CDR3 DNA is TGCGCCAGCAGCCGCCTGGGGCAGCTCGATGAAAAACTGTTTTTT. This sequence encodes CASSRLGQLDEKLFF.

This chain joins TRBV5-1 and TRBJ1-1, with 11 nucleotides matching TRBD1. The CDR3 runs 15 residues. The V segment lost 4 bases and the J segment 7 bases; nucleotides outside the gene matches: 9. CDR1 and CDR2 (germline): SGHRS, YFSETQ. CDR3 coding DNA: TGCGCCAGCAGCCCCGGGACAGGGGGAATATTTGAAGCTTTCTTT. It codes for CASSPGTGGIFEAFF.

The chain links TRBV11-1 to TRBJ2-3, with a weak D call TRBD2 (6 bases). This CDR3 region has 14 residues. Germline CDR1 is SGHAT and CDR2 is FQDESV (reference sequence). Trimming took off 2 bases at V and 1 base at J, with 7 bases between the two ends. The CDR3 DNA reads as TGTGCCAGCAGCTTACCGGGGGGCACAGATACGCAGTATTTT. It encodes CASSLPGGTDTQYF.

The V gene is TRBV7-6, the J gene TRBJ1-1, with D perhaps matching TRBD1 (5 bases). The CDR3 length is 14 residues. Trimming removed 5 bases at V and 10 bases at J, with 20 bases between. Per the germline V gene, CDR1 is SGHVS and CDR2 is FNYEAQ. The CDR3 coding sequence is TGTGCCAGCAGCCCGTATGGCCCAAGACAGTCAGCTTTCTTT. Its translation: CASSPYGPRQSAFF. Combining the CDR3 with reference TRBV7-6 and TRBJ1-1 gives the whole variable domain GAGVSQSPRYKVTKRGQDVALRCDPISGHVSLYWYRQALGQGPEFLTYFNYEAQQDKSGLPNDRFSAERPEGSISTLTIQRTEQRDSAMYRCASSPYGPRQSAFFGQGTRLTVV.